The T cell receptor (beta chain) under discussion was sequenced for a study of cytomegalovirus exposure and HLA in healthy donors. The CDR3 has 16 residues. Germline values: CDR1 ENHRY, CDR2 SYGVKD. V was pared by 0 bases and J by 0 bases, with 11 bases between. Primers included in the PCR were 60 Vbeta and 13 Jbeta primers. The method was immunoSEQ multiplex PCR; TCRdb's version includes in-frame clones alone and lacks a portion of them. This table holds 150,000 or so clones, approximately 69% found once. Study-wide points: In a later analysis, an Asian-associated ancestry cluster reportedly showed fewer N-insertions than the roughly 730-donor mean. For cytomegalovirus status, the classifier reportedly gave diagnoses with high specificity and sensitivity.

In regard to this clone: Its specificity is unknown.

Each of the donors was a healthy bone marrow donor. The clonotype was recovered from a man aged 30 to 45 in good health and CMV-seronegative. Sequenced sample: PBMCs. The rearrangement links TRBV10-3 to TRBJ1-1, with D possibly TRBD1 on 6 matching bases. The DNA for the CDR3 is TGTGCCATCAGTGAGTCGTGGGACACGTTGAACACTGAAGCTTTCTTT. It is translated as CAISESWDTLNTEAFF.